Listed here are 22 T cell receptor beta chains from one sample, sequenced in a study of T cell repertoires in cytomegalovirus infection. TCRdb called the reads again in MiXCR, with one record for every CDR3 protein. This table holds some 400,000 distinct CDR3 sequences, approximately 30% found once. The sequenced material came from PBMCs. The receptor source for this set is a human donor in good health (CMV status not recorded). Some clones in this sample may be carry-over from other donors' samples.

This clonotype was picked up a small number of times. The chain couples TRBV12-3 or TRBV12-4 to TRBJ1-5, with 9 positions matching TRBD1. CDR3 length equals 14 residues. V shed 4 bases and J 7 bases; nucleotides not matched to a gene: 5. The DNA for the CDR3 is TGTGCCAGCAGTTGGGACAGGGACAGACAGCCCCAGCATTTT. This encodes CASSWDRDRQPQHF.

V gene TRBV7-9 combines with J gene TRBJ2-2; unclear D gene. The CDR3 is made up of 14 amino acids. Germline values: CDR1 SEHNR, CDR2 FQNEAQ (reference sequence). The V gene lost 2 bases and the J gene lost 14 bases, with 18 bases spanning the gap. The CDR3 loop reads CASSLSVYTGYLFF. Written as DNA, the CDR3 is TGTGCCAGCAGCTTAAGTGTCTACACCGGGTATCTGTTTTTT.

This chain connects TRBV19 to TRBJ1-5; D is undetermined. Trimming removed 5 bases from V and 2 bases from J, with 16 bases in between. The CDR3 loop spans 16 amino acids. CDR1 and CDR2 from the germline V gene are LNHDA and SQIVND (reference sequence). In DNA form, the CDR3 reads TGTGCCAGTAGTCACGCGGACCGTTTAGGCAATCAGCCCCAGCATTTT. Translating gives CASSHADRLGNQPQHF.

The rearrangement joins TRBV30 to TRBJ2-6; 11 bases match TRBD1. Germline CDR1 GTSNPN, CDR2 SVGIG (reference sequence). The trim removed 5 bases at V and 1 base at J, leaving 1 base unmatched. The CDR3 spans 15 residues. The CDR3 here is CAWWDRGSGANVLTF. The CDR3 DNA reads TGTGCCTGGTGGGACAGGGGGTCTGGGGCCAACGTCCTGACTTTC.

This sequence joins TRBV10-2 and TRBJ1-4; no definite D call. The V end was cut by 4 bases, the J end by 0 bases, with 21 bases between. Germline assignment: CDR1 WSHSY and CDR2 SAAADI. The CDR3 has 19 residues. CDR3 sequence (DNA): TGCGCCAGCAGTGGCGGCGCGGCCCCTGAATTTTCAACTAATGAAAAACTGTTTTTT. It yields the protein CASSGGAAPEFSTNEKLFF.

This clonotype occurred a few times. The chain couples TRBV15 to TRBJ2-7; D unclear. The germline V and J ends were trimmed by 0 bases and 4 bases, with 7 bases remaining between them. The CDR3 loop spans 13 amino acids. The germline V gene has CDR1 LNHNV and CDR2 YYDKDF (reference sequence). In DNA form, the CDR3 reads TGTGCCACCAGCAGAGATCTTTTGTACGAGCAGTACTTC. This codes for CATSRDLLYEQYF.

V is TRBV7-3 and J is TRBJ2-1; 7 nucleotides line up with TRBD2. The CDR3 covers 16 residues. With V trimmed by 1 base and J by 9 bases, 12 bases remained unmatched. Germline assignment: CDR1 SGHTA and CDR2 FQGTGA. The CDR3 region is CASSLSPSGVAGEQFF. CDR3 DNA sequence: TGTGCCAGCAGCTTAAGCCCCAGCGGGGTGGCGGGTGAGCAGTTCTTC.

The V gene is TRBV6-1, the J gene TRBJ2-7; 10 bases fit TRBD1. V trimming: 8 bases; J trimming: 4 bases; junction bases outside the gene matches: 5. Germline CDR1 is MNHNS and CDR2 is SASEGT. The CDR3 extends over 13 amino acids. The CDR3 sequence: CASPGQGGYEQYF. DNA for the CDR3: TGTGCCAGCCCCGGACAGGGGGGATACGAGCAGTACTTC.

Turning to this clonotype: One end of the junction fails to match germline, which may point to a read error. The chain has TRBV4-2 and TRBJ1-2; D is unclear. There are 16 residues in the CDR3. The germline V gene has CDR1 LGHNA and CDR2 YNFKEQ. CDR3 residues: CASSQDATSTNYGSTF. The DNA of the CDR3 is TGTGCCAGCAGCCAAGATGCAACGTCGACTAACTATGGCTCCACCTTC.

Remarks on this clonotype: A single base separates this from a much larger clone, so it may be a read error. This chain links TRBV18 with TRBJ1-6, with 9 bases matching TRBD1. The CDR3 has 12 amino acids. In germline, CDR1 is KGHSH, CDR2 LQKENI. Trimming cost V 8 bases and J 7 bases; bases outside gene matches: 0. The CDR3: CASGTGNSPLHF. The CDR3 nucleotides are TGTGCCAGCGGGACAGGGAATTCACCCCTCCACTTT.

Details on this clonotype: A read error may explain this, as a much larger clone is one base away. The genes are TRBV7-2 and TRBJ2-5, with a tentative D call TRBD2 (6 bases). This CDR3 is 16 amino acids long. Per germline, CDR1 SGHTA and CDR2 FQGNSA. Here the CDR3 reads CASSLGRVRRQETQSF. The CDR3 DNA sequence: TGTGCCAGCAGCTTAGGGAGGGTAAGAAGGCAAGAGACCCAGTCCTTC.

CDR3: CASSQGGGLALPDEQFF. Written as DNA, the CDR3 is TGCGCCAGCAGCCAAGGGGGTGGACTAGCGCTTCCGGATGAGCAGTTCTTC. The chain has TRBV4-1 and TRBJ2-1; 9 bases are shared with TRBD2. J gave up 8 bases and V 1 base, and 12 bases lay outside the gene matches. CDR1 is MGHRA and CDR2 is YSYEKL in the germline V gene. This CDR3 comprises 17 residues.

This clonotype has a count of ten or more. CDR3 nucleotides: TGTGCCAGCAGCTTAGGGGACAATGAGCAGTTCTTC. It is translated as CASSLGDNEQFF. The chain employs TRBV11-2 and TRBJ2-1, with D hard to call. The CDR3 has 12 amino acids. Per the germline V gene, CDR1 is SGHAT and CDR2 is FQNNGV. V gave up 1 base and J gave up 5 bases, with 3 bases separating them.

The rearrangement joins TRBV2 to TRBJ1-4; 7 bases align to TRBD1. The junction had 13 bases not matched to a gene; V was cut back by 6 bases and J by 6 bases. Germline loops: CDR1 SNHLY, CDR2 FYNNEI. This CDR3 is built from 16 residues. CDR3 amino acids: CASRTSRDSCDEKLFF. The CDR3 DNA reads TGTGCCAGCAGGACGAGTCGGGACAGTTGTGATGAAAAACTGTTTTTT.

The gene calls are TRBV7-3 and TRBJ2-1; TRBD2 might be the D (6 bases). V gave up 5 bases and J gave up 7 bases, with 21 bases separating them. The CDR3 has 16 residues. Germline assignment: CDR1 SGHTA and CDR2 FQGTGA. In nucleotides, the CDR3 is TGTGCCAGCAGCCCTACCCTCCGGGGGTTGAATAATGAGCAGTTCTTC. This translates into CASSPTLRGLNNEQFF.

This clonotype came up a few times. The V gene is TRBV11-2, the J gene TRBJ1-6, with D unresolved. CDR1 SGHAT and CDR2 FQNNGV come from the germline V gene. This CDR3 contains 12 residues. Trimming removed 5 bases from V and 8 bases from J, with 7 bases in between. The CDR3 sequence is CASSIQYSPLHF. CDR3 nucleotides: TGTGCCAGCAGCATACAGTATTCACCCCTCCACTTT. The full variable domain, with the rest looked up from reference TRBV11-2 and TRBJ1-6, is EAGVAQSPRYKIIEKRQSVAFWCNPISGHATLYWYQQILGQGPKLLIQFQNNGVVDDSQLPKDRFSAERLKGVDSTLKIQPAKLEDSAVYLCASSIQYSPLHFGNGTRLTVT.

Remarks on this clonotype: A read error may explain this, as a much larger clone is one base away. V usage is TRBV7-2 and J usage is TRBJ1-2; D is uncertain. This CDR3 has 13 residues. Looked up from germline, CDR1 is SGHTA and CDR2 is FQGNSA. The chain's CDR3 is CASSLGGYYCYTF. The CDR3 nucleotides are TGTGCCAGCAGCTTGGGAGGGTACTATTGCTACACCTTC. The variable domain in full, with the rest retrieved from reference TRBV7-2 and TRBJ1-2, is GAGVSQSPSNKVTEKGKDVELRCDPISGHTALYWYRQSLGQGLEFLIYFQGNSAPDKSGLPSDRFSAERTGGSVSTLTIQRTQQEDSAVYLCASSLGGYYCYTFGSGTRLTVV.

This clonotype appeared a few times. The chain carries TRBV7-8 and TRBJ2-7; 12 nucleotides align to TRBD1. The V segment lost 5 bases and the J segment 6 bases; nucleotides outside the gene matches: 14. The CDR3 spans 17 residues. Germline V gives CDR1 SGHVS, CDR2 FQNEAQ. This chain's CDR3 is CASSHRLSGQGAFEQYF. CDR3 sequence (DNA): TGTGCCAGCAGCCATCGACTCTCGGGACAGGGGGCGTTCGAGCAGTACTTC. Looking up the rest from reference TRBV7-8 and TRBJ2-7 gives the full variable domain: GAGVSQSPRYKVAKRGQDVALRCDPISGHVSLFWYQQALGQGPEFLTYFQNEAQLDKSGLPSDRFFAERPEGSVSTLKIQRTQQEDSAVYLCASSHRLSGQGAFEQYFGPGTRLTVT.

This clonotype appeared many times. This chain links TRBV7-3 with TRBJ1-1; D is unclear. V was pared by 2 bases and J by 3 bases, with 10 bases between. Germline V gene data show CDR1 as SGHTA and CDR2 as FQGTGA. The CDR3 covers 14 residues. The CDR3 DNA reads TGTGCCAGCAGCTTAGGGGTGTGGGACACTGAAGCTTTCTTT. Its protein product is CASSLGVWDTEAFF.

This clonotype appeared a few times. The rearrangement joins TRBV11-2 to TRBJ2-7; TRBD1 might be the D (5 bases). The CDR3 has 16 amino acids. Germline loops: CDR1 SGHAT, CDR2 FQNNGV. V was clipped by 1 base and J by 2 bases, with 15 bases between them. Written as DNA, the CDR3 is TGTGCCAGCAGCTTAGGGTCCCAGGGTAGAGCCTACGAGCAGTACTTC. This gives the protein CASSLGSQGRAYEQYF.

This sequence joins TRBV29-1 and TRBJ1-1, with 7 positions matching TRBD1. The V gene end was trimmed by 3 bases and the J gene end by 6 bases; junction bases not matched to a gene: 10. Germline lookup yields CDR1 SQVTM and CDR2 ANQGSEA. The CDR3 extends over 14 amino acids. The CDR3 nucleotides are TGCAGCGTTGATTCGACAGGGATCAATCCTGAAGCTTTCTTT. Residues: CSVDSTGINPEAFF.

To note about this clonotype: One end of the junction does not line up with germline, which may come from a read error. The CDR3 sequence is CASSLGAGQHNGQFF. The CDR3 DNA sequence: TGTGCCAGCAGCTTAGGAGCGGGGCAGCACAATGGGCAGTTCTTC. The chain recombines TRBV7-9 with TRBJ2-1; 7 bases map to TRBD2. CDR1 and CDR2 from the germline V gene are SEHNR and FQNEAQ (reference sequence). The CDR3 is made up of 15 amino acids.